Following are 8 T cell receptor beta chains from one sample sequenced in a study of T cell changes during pregnancy in multiple sclerosis (dated by TCRdb to between 2018 and 2021). Receptors were amplified or captured by the immunoSEQ multiplex PCR assay. Here the immuneACCESS table is served through TCRdb, limited to in-frame sequences with V and J called. Missing clones are a known gap in these copies; in checked studies unresolved V genes cover under half, and the rest lacks a known reason. This sample holds around 24,000 clones; around 87% were observed only once. The ten top clones hold about 1% of the sample. Sequencing used CD4+ T cells from peripheral blood mononuclear cells, obtained in the second trimester of pregnancy. These receptors were obtained from a female donor in good health, enrolled as a control in a pregnancy study.

The gene calls are TRBV27 and TRBJ1-2; TRBD1 aligns across 7 bases. CDR3 length: 16 residues. The trim removed 2 bases at V and 2 bases at J, leaving 8 bases unmatched. Germline V gene lookup returns CDR1 MNHEY and CDR2 SMNVEV (reference sequence). CDR3 in amino acids: CASSLMFDRENYGYTF. CDR3 DNA: TGTGCCAGCAGTTTAATGTTTGACAGGGAAAACTATGGCTACACCTTC.

V is TRBV7-2 and J is TRBJ1-2; no reliable D call. The germline V gene has CDR1 SGHTA and CDR2 FQGNSA. The CDR3 length is 14 residues. Trimming pared 2 bases from V and 2 bases from J, leaving 9 bases between. The CDR3 here is CASSLTNGNYGYTF. In nucleotides, the CDR3 is TGTGCCAGCAGCTTAACTAACGGGAACTATGGCTACACCTTC.

The chain links TRBV27 to TRBJ2-7; 11 bases fit TRBD2. Germline assignment: CDR1 MNHEY and CDR2 SMNVEV (reference sequence). The CDR3 covers 19 residues. V was pared by 0 bases and J by 0 bases, with 10 bases of the junction left unmatched. The chain's CDR3 is CASSLSSRLLAGVSYEQYF. DNA of the CDR3: TGTGCCAGCAGTTTATCGAGTCGCTTACTAGCGGGGGTCTCCTACGAGCAGTACTTC.

This clone appeared once. This rearrangement joins TRBV28 to TRBJ1-2; D is possibly TRBD1 (6 bases). The CDR3 is made up of 14 amino acids. CDR1 is MDHEN, CDR2 SYDVKM, per germline. The V gene lost 3 bases and the J gene lost 8 bases, with 16 bases spanning the gap. CDR3 in DNA: TGTGCCAGCAGTTTGTTTCAGGGGAGTGGCGGCTACACCTTC. Encoded protein: CASSLFQGSGGYTF.

The rearrangement links TRBV19 to TRBJ1-1, with TRBD1 as a possible D gene (6 bases). Trimming pared 7 bases from V and 0 bases from J, leaving 21 bases between. Germline V gene data show CDR1 as LNHDA and CDR2 as SQIVND (reference sequence). The CDR3 length is 17 residues. The CDR3 reads CASTPWMDSSMNTEAFF. For the CDR3, the DNA is TGTGCCAGTACCCCCTGGATGGACAGTTCCATGAACACTGAAGCTTTCTTT.

The chain uses TRBV18 and TRBJ1-3; weak D call: TRBD1 (6 bases). Germline V gene sequence: CDR1 KGHSH, CDR2 LQKENI. The CDR3 contains 15 residues. Trimming left V 4 bases short and J 6 bases short, with 16 bases between. The CDR3: CASSLTGTPANTIYF. DNA for the CDR3: TGTGCCAGCTCACTCACCGGGACACCCGCAAACACCATATATTTT.

The chain employs TRBV15 and TRBJ1-4; no reliable D call. Germline-derived CDR1 and CDR2 are LNHNV and YYDKDF (reference sequence). There are 16 residues in the CDR3. V lost 0 bases to trimming and J lost 8 bases, with 16 bases between them. This CDR3 is CATSRDHGGNQEKLFF. DNA of the CDR3: TGTGCCACCAGCAGAGATCATGGAGGGAATCAGGAAAAACTGTTTTTT. The entire variable domain, with the rest obtained from reference TRBV15 and TRBJ1-4, is as follows: DAMVIQNPRYQVTQFGKPVTLSCSQTLNHNVMYWYQQKSSQAPKLLFHYYDKDFNNEADTPDNFQSRRPNTSFCFLDIRSPGLGDTAMYLCATSRDHGGNQEKLFFGSGTQLSVL.

This sequence joins TRBV15 and TRBJ2-1; the match to TRBD2 covers 9 bases. The J segment lost 9 bases and the V segment lost 5 bases, leaving 14 bases of the junction unmatched. This CDR3 is 16 amino acids long. Germline assignment: CDR1 LNHNV and CDR2 YYDKDF (reference sequence). The CDR3 region has the DNA TGTGCCACCAGCTCCCTTGGGGAGCGGGGGGTGGGTGAGCAGTTCTTC. Amino acids: CATSSLGERGVGEQFF.